These 26 T cell receptor beta chains share one sample of origin, sequenced in a study of OX40 agonist ivuxolimab in advanced cancers. The library was produced with the immunoSEQ multiplex PCR assay. TCRdb took over this immuneACCESS table, retaining in-frame rearrangements with V and J assigned. Such tables are incomplete; in checked studies, under half of the missing clones stem from an unresolved V gene, and the remainder is unexplained. The sample has around 50,000 clones on record, almost 90% of them singletons. The leading ten clones occupy 7.8% of the sample. Sample: CD4+ or CD8+ T cells sorted from blood, taken in a trial of the OX40 agonist ivuxolimab. Every receptor here comes from an adult with an advanced solid tumor such as melanoma, head and neck, liver or kidney cancer.

The CDR3 here is CASSGRNSPLHF. CDR3 coding DNA: TGTGCCAGCAGCGGACGAAATTCACCCCTCCACTTT. This chain joins TRBV7-3 and TRBJ1-6, with unresolved D. The CDR3 contains 12 residues. With 5 bases removed from V and 7 bases from J, the gap between germline ends came to 6 bases. Germline V CDR1 and CDR2: SGHTA, FQGTGA.

The chain joins TRBV28 to TRBJ2-5; D might be TRBD2 (6 bases). Trimming removed 3 bases at V and 5 bases at J, with 19 bases between. The CDR3 loop spans 16 amino acids. The V gene's germline CDR1 is MDHEN and CDR2 SYDVKM. CDR3 coding DNA: TGTGCCAGCAGTTTTTACGGTTCGGGAGTTTTCGAGACCCAGTACTTC. It is translated as CASSFYGSGVFETQYF.

The gene calls are TRBV7-3 and TRBJ2-5; 9 positions agree with TRBD2. The CDR3 totals 16 residues. V shed 2 bases and J 4 bases; nucleotides not matched to a gene: 8. Germline-derived CDR1 and CDR2 are SGHTA and FQGTGA. The CDR3 region is CASSLDRSSGRETQYF. The CDR3 region has the DNA TGTGCCAGCAGCTTAGATCGTAGTAGCGGGAGAGAGACCCAGTACTTC.

The V call is TRBV12-5, the J call TRBJ2-5, with D unclear. The CDR3 loop spans 15 amino acids. V was clipped by 0 bases and J by 5 bases, with 13 bases between them. Per the germline V gene, CDR1 is LGHNT and CDR2 is FRNRAP. DNA of the CDR3: TGTGCTAGTGGTTTGGTAAACGTGAGCAGGGAGACCCAGTACTTC. Protein sequence: CASGLVNVSRETQYF.

The chain is built from TRBV27 and TRBJ2-7, with D possibly TRBD1 on 5 matching bases. The CDR3 is made up of 15 amino acids. The V and J ends lost 4 bases and 2 bases respectively, with 15 bases between them. Germline V CDR1 and CDR2: MNHEY, SMNVEV (reference sequence). CDR3 nucleotide sequence: TGTGCCAGCAGTTCGGCCAGGGTCGCGACCTACGAGCAGTACTTC. Amino acids: CASSSARVATYEQYF.

The J gene is TRBJ2-1, the V gene TRBV9; unclear D gene. The V and J ends lost 0 bases and 7 bases respectively, with 8 bases between them. The germline CDR1 and CDR2 sequences are SGDLS and YYNGEE. The CDR3 contains 13 residues. The CDR3 bases are TGTGCCAGCAGCGTAGAAAGGGTTAATGAGCAGTTCTTC. Translated, it gives CASSVERVNEQFF.

This clone was seen just once. The chain combines TRBV6-5 with TRBJ2-7, with D maybe TRBD1 (5 bases). The CDR3 has 15 amino acids. CDR1 is MNHEY, CDR2 SVGAGI, per germline. V gave up 2 bases and J gave up 5 bases, with 16 bases separating them. Here the CDR3 reads CASSYQTGLNHEQYF. Here the CDR3 DNA reads TGTGCCAGCAGTTACCAAACAGGCTTGAATCACGAGCAGTACTTC.

The genes are TRBV27 and TRBJ2-7; 7 bases line up with TRBD2. After removal of 5 bases from V and 3 bases from J, the junction contained 4 bases not matched to a gene. CDR1 MNHEY and CDR2 SMNVEV come from the germline V gene (reference sequence). This CDR3 region has 13 residues. CDR3 region: CASSGEGFYEQYF. The CDR3 nucleotides read TGTGCCAGCAGTGGGGAGGGGTTCTACGAGCAGTACTTC.

The rearrangement links TRBV5-4 to TRBJ2-5; D might be TRBD1 or TRBD2, each matching 5 bases. The CDR3 covers 14 residues. V shed 4 bases and J shed 2 bases, with 12 bases lying between them. Germline-derived CDR1 and CDR2 are SGHNT and YYREEE (reference sequence). The CDR3 loop is CASSQPGPQETQYF. CDR3 bases: TGTGCCAGCAGCCAGCCGGGACCACAAGAGACCCAGTACTTC.

This rearrangement joins TRBV21-1 to TRBJ2-3. TRBV21-1 is noted as a pseudogene. There are 10 residues in the CDR3. CDR3 sequence: CATSTDTQYF. CDR3 DNA sequence: TGTGCCACCAGCACAGATACGCAGTATTTT.

The rearrangement uses TRBV12-1 and TRBJ2-7; TRBD2, the table's D call, lacks a check against the DNA. TRBV12-1 is flagged as a pseudogene. This CDR3 region has 16 residues. The DNA of the CDR3 is TGTGCCAGCAGCTACTATAGCGGGAGGGCCCTTTACGAGCAGTACTTC. Translation gives CASSYYSGRALYEQYF.

The chain combines TRBV29-1 with TRBJ1-2; the match to TRBD1 covers 8 bases. From germline, CDR1 is SQVTM and CDR2 ANQGSEA. V shed 5 bases, J shed 7 bases, and the junction held 6 bases outside the gene matches. The CDR3 totals 12 residues. The CDR3 coding sequence is TGCAGCGTTTCAGGACAGGGCGGTGGCTACACCTTC. This gives the protein CSVSGQGGGYTF.

This sequence joins TRBV27 and TRBJ2-5; TRBD1 or TRBD2 may be the D gene (6 bases each). The CDR3 covers 12 residues. V was trimmed by 5 bases and J by 9 bases, leaving 13 bases between them. The germline CDR1 and CDR2 sequences are MNHEY and SMNVEV (reference sequence). CDR3 nucleotides: TGTGCCAGCAGTAGATCGAGGGGGGCCCAGTACTTC. Its translation is CASSRSRGAQYF.

The chain combines TRBV2 with TRBJ2-3, with a tentative D call TRBD2 (6 bases). The germline V and J ends were trimmed by 6 bases and 9 bases, with 13 bases remaining between them. From germline, CDR1 is SNHLY and CDR2 FYNNEI. This CDR3 spans 12 amino acids. CDR3 DNA: TGTGCCAGCAGCAGGGACTCCCTGACGCAGTATTTT. Protein product: CASSRDSLTQYF.

The chain joins TRBV18 to TRBJ2-3; TRBD1 matches at 10 bases. The CDR3 runs 15 residues. Germline V CDR1 and CDR2: KGHSH, LQKENI. V was pared by 3 bases and J by 6 bases, with 6 bases of the junction left unmatched. CDR3 DNA sequence: TGTGCCAGCTCACCGGGACAGGGGATGGGCGATACGCAGTATTTT. Amino acid sequence: CASSPGQGMGDTQYF.

V gene TRBV4-1 combines with J gene TRBJ2-6; either TRBD1 or TRBD2 may fit D (6 bases each). The V gene lost 0 bases and the J gene lost 1 base, with 22 bases spanning the gap. Germline V gene data show CDR1 as MGHRA and CDR2 as YSYEKL. The CDR3 is made up of 21 amino acids. The CDR3 region is CASSQDAVGAGLLSGANVLTF. The DNA for the CDR3 is TGCGCCAGCAGCCAAGATGCCGTGGGGGCGGGACTTTTATCTGGGGCCAACGTCCTGACTTTC.

The chain combines TRBV7-8 with TRBJ1-1; the D is unclear. Germline CDR1 and CDR2: SGHVS and FQNEAQ. V dropped 4 bases and J dropped 2 bases, with 8 bases sitting between them. There are 13 residues in the CDR3. This chain's CDR3 is CASSSPSNTEAFF. CDR3 coding DNA: TGTGCCAGCAGCTCCCCCTCCAACACTGAAGCTTTCTTT.

The chain has TRBV27 and TRBJ2-1; TRBD2 might be the D (5 bases). This CDR3 has 13 amino acids. Germline assignment: CDR1 MNHEY and CDR2 SMNVEV (reference sequence). Between the trimmed V and J ends, which lost 6 bases and 6 bases, there was a span of 12 bases. CDR3 coding DNA: TGTGCCAGCAGACCGGCCGGAGGCAATGAGCAGTTCTTC. It is translated as CASRPAGGNEQFF.

In its sample, this clone was seen once. The chain has TRBV2 and TRBJ2-2, with D tentatively TRBD1 (6 bases). Germline V lookup: CDR1 SNHLY, CDR2 FYNNEI. This CDR3 contains 15 residues. The germline V and J ends were trimmed by 2 bases and 5 bases, with 12 bases remaining between them. The CDR3 DNA is TGTGCCAGCAGTGAACAGGGGTTGGGGACCGGGGAGCTGTTTTTT. Protein: CASSEQGLGTGELFF.

The chain joins TRBV5-4 to TRBJ2-7; D is ambiguous. The length of the CDR3 is 11 residues. Germline V gives CDR1 SGHNT, CDR2 YYREEE (reference sequence). The ends were cut back, 4 bases at V and 6 bases at J, with 8 bases in the middle. CDR3 residues: CASSIESEQYF. The CDR3 DNA reads TGTGCCAGCAGCATAGAGAGCGAGCAGTACTTC.

This clone was detected once. The rearrangement links TRBV2 to TRBJ2-1, with D maybe TRBD2 (6 bases). This CDR3 spans 14 amino acids. Trimming took off 7 bases at V and 1 base at J, with 11 bases between the two ends. Germline CDR1 and CDR2: SNHLY and FYNNEI. CDR3 region: CASTRGTSYNEQFF. The CDR3 DNA is TGTGCCAGCACCCGAGGGACTTCCTACAATGAGCAGTTCTTC. The full variable domain, completed using reference TRBV2 and TRBJ2-1, is EPEVTQTPSHQVTQMGQEVILRCVPISNHLYFYWYRQILGQKVEFLVSFYNNEISEKSEIFDDQFSVERPDGSNFTLKIRSTKLEDSAMYFCASTRGTSYNEQFFGPGTRLTVL.

The chain is built from TRBV30 and TRBJ1-6; 9 nucleotides match TRBD1. The CDR3 extends over 15 amino acids. Germline CDR1 and CDR2: GTSNPN and SVGIG (reference sequence). Trimming removed 6 bases from V and 3 bases from J; junction bases left unmatched: 6. CDR3: CACSQGQGYNSPLHF. CDR3 sequence (DNA): TGTGCCTGCTCTCAGGGACAGGGCTATAATTCACCCCTCCACTTT.

The V call is TRBV5-1, the J call TRBJ1-5, with TRBD1 identical over 9 bases. Trimming took 4 bases from V and 5 from J; bases not matched to a gene: 7. Germline CDR1 reads SGHRS; CDR2 reads YFSETQ. This CDR3 has 15 residues. This CDR3 reads CASSPGTGTHQPQHF. CDR3 sequence (DNA): TGCGCCAGCAGCCCGGGGACAGGGACGCATCAGCCCCAGCATTTT. The complete variable domain, with remaining parts taken from reference TRBV5-1 and TRBJ1-5, reads KAGVTQTPRYLIKTRGQQVTLSCSPISGHRSVSWYQQTPGQGLQFLFEYFSETQRNKGNFPGRFSGRQFSNSRSEMNVSTLELGDSALYLCASSPGTGTHQPQHFGDGTRLSIL.

V usage is TRBV14 and J usage is TRBJ2-5; D not resolved. The CDR3 length is 17 residues. The germline V gene has CDR1 SGHDN and CDR2 FVKESK. V lost 1 base to trimming and J lost 0 bases, with 15 bases between them. The CDR3 loop reads CASSQGLQSTNQETQYF. CDR3 bases: TGTGCCAGCAGCCAAGGTTTACAGAGCACTAACCAAGAGACCCAGTACTTC.

This clone was found a few times. V gene TRBV7-8 combines with J gene TRBJ2-2; D gene uncertain. There are 12 residues in the CDR3. V lost 4 bases and J lost 8, with 8 bases in between. CDR1 SGHVS and CDR2 FQNEAQ come from the germline V gene. The CDR3 DNA sequence: TGTGCCAGCAGCTCCCCATATGGGGAGCTGTTTTTT. Protein: CASSSPYGELFF.

This clone was recorded a few times. The chain links TRBV5-1 to TRBJ2-3, with 7 nucleotides matching TRBD1. CDR1 SGHRS and CDR2 YFSETQ come from the germline V gene. The CDR3 is 15 amino acids. V was pared by 4 bases and J by 5 bases, with 10 bases of the junction left unmatched. The CDR3 loop is CASSLPTGVGDTQYF. The CDR3 DNA reads as TGCGCCAGCAGCCTTCCCACAGGGGTGGGAGATACGCAGTATTTT.